This T cell receptor beta chain was sequenced for a study of blood T cell repertoires in COVID-19. Looking at the study overall: The cDNA or gDNA used as material had been derived from T cells, B-cell-depleted T cells, or PBMCs.

In the study's own analysis: Estimates of nucleated cell counts were drawn from the amplification of reference gene primers. Sequencing used immunoSEQ multiplex PCR; TCRdb keeps in-frame clones, though not all of them. V and J calls and clone size are given by that table; D and trimming were obtained from the DNA. The repertoire holds about 210,000 clones, with roughly four fifths as singletons. This receptor was obtained from a woman between 45 and 65 years old with active or convalescent COVID-19. The sequencing sample was made of peripheral blood.

The CDR3 reads CASSITSTAAGNTIYF. CDR3 bases: TGTGCCAGCAGCATAACCTCAACAGCGGCGGGAAACACCATATATTTT. The chain couples TRBV5-5 to TRBJ1-3, with unresolved D. CDR1 and CDR2 (germline): SGHKS, YYEKEE (reference sequence). The CDR3 has 16 amino acids. V shed 4 bases and J shed 4 bases, with 18 bases lying between them.